These 6 T cell receptor beta chains share one sample of origin, sequenced in a study of radiation and T cells in renal cell carcinoma. The repertoire was sequenced with immunoSEQ multiplex PCR; TCRdb's copy has only in-frame clones and lacks some. The data contain approximately 150,000 clones, roughly 85% of them singletons. Time point of the sample: baseline pretreatment blood. As for treatment: 15 Gy SBRT to primary tumor, nephrectomy 4 weeks later. The source was blood, collected from a patient whose treatment included radiotherapy and nephrectomy. The receptors here all came from a woman in her forties or fifties with renal cell carcinoma.

The sample holds a few counts of this clone. This chain connects TRBV5-1 to TRBJ2-2; D remains ambiguous. Trimming took 0 bases from V and 6 from J, leaving 6 bases between them. Germline lookup yields CDR1 SGHRS and CDR2 YFSETQ. CDR3 length equals 13 residues. Here the CDR3 reads CASSLAVAGELFF. The CDR3, as DNA: TGCGCCAGCAGCTTGGCGGTAGCCGGGGAGCTGTTTTTT.

V usage is TRBV11-3 and J usage is TRBJ2-2, with D possibly matching TRBD1 (6 bases). The ends were cut back, 4 bases at V and 6 bases at J, with 15 bases in the middle. Germline CDR1 reads SGHNT; CDR2 reads YENEEA. The CDR3 has 15 residues. The CDR3 region is CASSSTGAEAGELFF. CDR3 in DNA: TGTGCCAGCAGCTCGACAGGTGCAGAGGCCGGGGAGCTGTTTTTT.

The V and J genes are TRBV6-5 and TRBJ2-7; 7 nucleotides align to TRBD2. The J segment lost 3 bases and the V segment lost 6 bases, leaving 11 bases of the junction unmatched. Looked up from germline, CDR1 is MNHEY and CDR2 is SVGAGI. The CDR3 is 15 residues long. The chain's CDR3 is CASSDGASGSYEQYF. The CDR3 DNA reads TGTGCCAGCAGCGACGGGGCTAGCGGAAGCTACGAGCAGTACTTC.

This clone occurred a few times. The chain links TRBV7-2 to TRBJ1-2, with D uncertain. V was trimmed by 6 bases and J by 7 bases, leaving 15 bases between them. Germline V gene sequence: CDR1 SGHTA, CDR2 FQGNSA. This CDR3 has 13 amino acids. CDR3 sequence reads: CASSPYGETGYTF. DNA of the CDR3: TGTGCCAGCAGTCCATACGGGGAGACTGGCTACACCTTC.

In DNA, the CDR3 is TGTGCCAGCAGTATCCGGGGCCCAACCTACGAGCAGTACTTC. Translation: CASSIRGPTYEQYF. This rearrangement joins TRBV28 to TRBJ2-7, with D perhaps given as TRBD1 or TRBD2 (5 bases each). Trimming took 5 bases from V and 2 from J, leaving 13 bases between them. The CDR3 contains 14 residues. Germline V gene lookup returns CDR1 MDHEN and CDR2 SYDVKM.

CDR3: CASSAALILQGTGANVLTF. CDR3 nucleotides: TGTGCCAGCAGCGCGGCCCTCATTTTACAGGGAACTGGGGCCAACGTCCTGACTTTC. This sequence joins TRBV9 and TRBJ2-6, with D possibly being TRBD1 (6 bases). Trimming left V 3 bases short and J 2 bases short, with 21 bases between. This CDR3 has 19 residues. CDR1 and CDR2 (germline): SGDLS, YYNGEE.